This TCR beta chain was profiled in a study of cytomegalovirus exposure and HLA in healthy donors. Study in general: About 179 million T cells yielded fewer than 120 million unique TCR beta sequences in earlier analysis. General observations from the study: By a later analysis, the bulk of CMV-associated TCR beta chains appeared HLA-restricted. Cytomegalovirus-associated status was assigned to some 180 TCR beta chains.

The donors comprised healthy bone marrow donors. Primers for the PCR totalled 60 Vbeta and 13 Jbeta. Assay used: immunoSEQ multiplex PCR; TCRdb lists only in-frame clones, some missing. The listing records approximately 140,000 clones. The CDR3 spans 15 residues. Germline loops: CDR1 MNHEY, CDR2 SVGAGI. V lost 0 bases, J lost 4 bases, and 4 bases stayed unmatched. Notes on this clone: The antigen is unknown.

V and J are TRBV6-5 and TRBJ2-7; TRBD2 matches at 9 bases. Sequenced: PBMCs. The clonotype was recovered from a man between 35 and 55 years old in good health and CMV-seronegative. The CDR3: CASSYSRRGGYEQYF. As DNA, the CDR3 is TGTGCCAGCAGTTACTCGAGGCGGGGGGGGTACGAGCAGTACTTC.